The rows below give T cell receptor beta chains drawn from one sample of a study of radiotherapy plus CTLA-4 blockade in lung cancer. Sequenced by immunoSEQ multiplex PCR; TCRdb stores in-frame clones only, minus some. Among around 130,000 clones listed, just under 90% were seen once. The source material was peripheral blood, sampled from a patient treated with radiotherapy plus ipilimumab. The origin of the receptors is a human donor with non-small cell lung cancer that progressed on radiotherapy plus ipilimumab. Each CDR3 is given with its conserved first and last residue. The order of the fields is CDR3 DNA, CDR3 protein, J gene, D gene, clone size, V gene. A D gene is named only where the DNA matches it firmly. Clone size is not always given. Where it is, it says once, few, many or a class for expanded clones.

CDR3nt: TGTGCCAGTATGCCCCCGGGACAGGGGGCCTCCAACTATGGCTACACCTTC
CDR3aa: CASMPPGQGASNYGYTF
j_gene: TRBJ1-2
d_gene: TRBD1
abundance: NA
v_gene: TRBV19

CDR3nt: TGCGCCAGCAGCCAAAACAGGGGACCCTGGGGCGAGCAGTACTTC
CDR3aa: CASSQNRGPWGEQYF
j_gene: TRBJ2-7
d_gene: TRBD1
abundance: NA
v_gene: TRBV4-1

CDR3nt: TGTGCCAGCAGCTCCGGGGGGGACTACTACGAGCAGTACTTC
CDR3aa: CASSSGGDYYEQYF
j_gene: TRBJ2-7
d_gene: TRBD2
abundance: NA
v_gene: TRBV5-6

CDR3nt: TGTGCCATCAGTTCGACGACTAGCGGGAGAAGCAATGAGCAGTTCTTC
CDR3aa: CAISSTTSGRSNEQFF
j_gene: TRBJ2-1
d_gene: TRBD2
abundance: NA
v_gene: TRBV10-3

CDR3nt: TGTGCCAGCAGCAGACGACAGGGACGTTCTGAAGCTTTCTTT
CDR3aa: CASSRRQGRSEAFF
j_gene: TRBJ1-1
d_gene: TRBD1
abundance: NA
v_gene: TRBV9

CDR3nt: TGCGCCAGCAGCGGAGGACTAGCGGGATCTGGGAGAGAGCAGTTCTTC
CDR3aa: CASSGGLAGSGREQFF
j_gene: TRBJ2-1
d_gene: TRBD2
abundance: NA
v_gene: TRBV5-1

CDR3nt: TGCAGCGTTGATAACACTAAGGGCCAAGAGACCCAGTACTTC
CDR3aa: CSVDNTKGQETQYF
j_gene: TRBJ2-5
d_gene: NA
abundance: NA
v_gene: TRBV29-1

CDR3nt: TGCGCCAGCAGCTCAACAGTGGGTAGTGTGAACACTGAAGCTTTCTTT
CDR3aa: CASSSTVGSVNTEAFF
j_gene: TRBJ1-1
d_gene: NA
abundance: NA
v_gene: TRBV5-1

CDR3nt: TGTGCCAGCAGTTACTTACGGACGAACACTGAAGCTTTCTTT
CDR3aa: CASSYLRTNTEAFF
j_gene: TRBJ1-1
d_gene: NA
abundance: NA
v_gene: TRBV6-5

CDR3nt: TGCGCCAGCAGCCGTGGGGACTCCTACGAGCAGTACTTC
CDR3aa: CASSRGDSYEQYF
j_gene: TRBJ2-7
d_gene: NA
abundance: NA
v_gene: TRBV5-1

CDR3nt: TGTGCCAGCAGCTCACCGGGACTAGGGACCTACGAGCAGTACTTC
CDR3aa: CASSSPGLGTYEQYF
j_gene: TRBJ2-7
d_gene: TRBD2
abundance: NA
v_gene: TRBV2

CDR3nt: TGTGCCATTCGTAGGAACACTGAAGCTTTCTTT
CDR3aa: CAIRRNTEAFF
j_gene: TRBJ1-1
d_gene: NA
abundance: NA
v_gene: TRBV10-3

CDR3nt: TGTGCCAGCAGCTGGGGGGGTGATGGCTACACCTTC
CDR3aa: CASSWGGDGYTF
j_gene: TRBJ1-2
d_gene: NA
abundance: NA
v_gene: TRBV11-2

CDR3nt: TGTGCCAGCAGCTTGGCAGACTCTGGAAACACCATATATTTT
CDR3aa: CASSLADSGNTIYF
j_gene: TRBJ1-3
d_gene: NA
abundance: NA
v_gene: TRBV5-6

CDR3nt: TGTGCCAGCAGCAAAAGACCGGAGGACCTCTACGAGCAGTACTTC
CDR3aa: CASSKRPEDLYEQYF
j_gene: TRBJ2-7
d_gene: NA
abundance: NA
v_gene: TRBV11-2

CDR3nt: TGTGCCAGCAGCTCCGACGGTACAGGGTTTGGTTCACCCCTCCACTTT
CDR3aa: CASSSDGTGFGSPLHF
j_gene: TRBJ1-6
d_gene: NA
abundance: once
v_gene: TRBV5-8

CDR3nt: TGTGCCAGCAGCTTGGCCGGGACAGGGGGCTTTACTGAAGCTTTCTTT
CDR3aa: CASSLAGTGGFTEAFF
j_gene: TRBJ1-1
d_gene: TRBD1
abundance: NA
v_gene: TRBV5-4

CDR3nt: TGTGCCAGCAGCTCTGGACAGGGGGCATATGGCTACACCTTC
CDR3aa: CASSSGQGAYGYTF
j_gene: TRBJ1-2
d_gene: TRBD1
abundance: NA
v_gene: TRBV9

CDR3nt: TGTGCCAGCAGTTACAGGGGGGGGCTGAAAAACATTCAGTACTTC
CDR3aa: CASSYRGGLKNIQYF
j_gene: TRBJ2-4
d_gene: NA
abundance: NA
v_gene: TRBV27

CDR3nt: TGCAGCGTTGGGCATGGAAGCCTCCTTGGCGAGCAGTACTTC
CDR3aa: CSVGHGSLLGEQYF
j_gene: TRBJ2-7
d_gene: NA
abundance: NA
v_gene: TRBV29-1

CDR3nt: TGTGCCAGCAGCTTATCGGGGGGGCACGGCACAGATACGCAGTATTTT
CDR3aa: CASSLSGGHGTDTQYF
j_gene: TRBJ2-3
d_gene: TRBD2
abundance: NA
v_gene: TRBV7-6

CDR3nt: TGTGCCAGCAGCCGGCGAAGGGGGTCCCAAGAGACCCAGTACTTC
CDR3aa: CASSRRRGSQETQYF
j_gene: TRBJ2-5
d_gene: NA
abundance: NA
v_gene: TRBV4-2

CDR3nt: TGCGCCAGCAGCTCACAAGCGGGAGGGCCCACAGATACGCAGTATTTT
CDR3aa: CASSSQAGGPTDTQYF
j_gene: TRBJ2-3
d_gene: TRBD2
abundance: NA
v_gene: TRBV5-1

CDR3nt: TGTGCCACCAGCGAGAATAGCGCTGCCTACAATGAGCAGTTCTTC
CDR3aa: CATSENSAAYNEQFF
j_gene: TRBJ2-1
d_gene: NA
abundance: NA
v_gene: TRBV15

CDR3nt: TGTGCCAGCACCCTAGGGACTAGCGGGAGCTACGAGCAGTACTTC
CDR3aa: CASTLGTSGSYEQYF
j_gene: TRBJ2-7
d_gene: TRBD2
abundance: NA
v_gene: TRBV7-2

CDR3nt: TGTGCCAGCTCACTGACATGGGGTCCTGGAAACACCATATATTTT
CDR3aa: CASSLTWGPGNTIYF
j_gene: TRBJ1-3
d_gene: NA
abundance: once
v_gene: TRBV18

CDR3nt: TGTGCCAGCCGCCGTTCGCGCCAGCCCCAGCATTTT
CDR3aa: CASRRSRQPQHF
j_gene: TRBJ1-5
d_gene: NA
abundance: NA
v_gene: TRBV18

CDR3nt: TGTGCCTGGTCGCAGGGTGGGGGCACTGAAGCTTTCTTT
CDR3aa: CAWSQGGGTEAFF
j_gene: TRBJ1-1
d_gene: NA
abundance: NA
v_gene: TRBV30

CDR3nt: TGTGCCAGCAGCTTAGCGGGGGGTCCAGAGACCCAGTACTTC
CDR3aa: CASSLAGGPETQYF
j_gene: TRBJ2-5
d_gene: NA
abundance: NA
v_gene: TRBV7-2

CDR3nt: TGTGCCAGCAGCTTAGTAGCGCAGGGCCTCGGGGGCTACACCTTC
CDR3aa: CASSLVAQGLGGYTF
j_gene: TRBJ1-2
d_gene: NA
abundance: NA
v_gene: TRBV11-3

CDR3nt: TGTGCCAGCAGCTTGACAGGGAACACCGGGGAGCTGTTTTTT
CDR3aa: CASSLTGNTGELFF
j_gene: TRBJ2-2
d_gene: NA
abundance: NA
v_gene: TRBV6-1

CDR3nt: TGTGCCAGTAAGAATAGCGGGAGGGAAATCTACAATGAGCAGTTCTTC
CDR3aa: CASKNSGREIYNEQFF
j_gene: TRBJ2-1
d_gene: TRBD2
abundance: NA
v_gene: TRBV19

CDR3nt: TGTGCCAGCAGTGAATTATCAACCGGACGGGAGACCCAGTACTTC
CDR3aa: CASSELSTGRETQYF
j_gene: TRBJ2-5
d_gene: NA
abundance: NA
v_gene: TRBV2

CDR3nt: TGCGCCAGCAGTCTGGACTCTGCTGTCACTTTATACAATGAGCAGTTCTTC
CDR3aa: CASSLDSAVTLYNEQFF
j_gene: TRBJ2-1
d_gene: NA
abundance: NA
v_gene: TRBV10-2

CDR3nt: TGTGCCAGTACCCCCCGGGCCGGAGCTATAGCCAAAAACATTCAGTACTTC
CDR3aa: CASTPRAGAIAKNIQYF
j_gene: TRBJ2-4
d_gene: NA
abundance: few
v_gene: TRBV19

CDR3nt: TGTGCCAGCAGCCCCTTTGGGGGGAAGGAAGCTTTCTTT
CDR3aa: CASSPFGGKEAFF
j_gene: TRBJ1-1
d_gene: NA
abundance: NA
v_gene: TRBV6-5

CDR3nt: TGTGCCGCGGGACAGGCCGGCTCTGGGGCCAACGTCCTGACTTTC
CDR3aa: CAAGQAGSGANVLTF
j_gene: TRBJ2-6
d_gene: TRBD1
abundance: NA
v_gene: TRBV10-3

CDR3nt: TGCGCCAGCAGCTTGGGGCCTTCAAAGGTGACAGATACGCAGTATTTT
CDR3aa: CASSLGPSKVTDTQYF
j_gene: TRBJ2-3
d_gene: NA
abundance: NA
v_gene: TRBV5-1

CDR3nt: TGTGCCAGTAGTATAATCGGGGGTAACACTGAAGCTTTCTTT
CDR3aa: CASSIIGGNTEAFF
j_gene: TRBJ1-1
d_gene: NA
abundance: NA
v_gene: TRBV19

CDR3nt: TGTGCTAGCAGCTCGGACAGGACCGGGGAGCTGTTTTTT
CDR3aa: CASSSDRTGELFF
j_gene: TRBJ2-2
d_gene: TRBD1
abundance: NA
v_gene: TRBV7-7

CDR3nt: TGTGCCAGCAGTGGGGCCGGCGCGGGAGACTACAATGAGCAGTTCTTC
CDR3aa: CASSGAGAGDYNEQFF
j_gene: TRBJ2-1
d_gene: TRBD2
abundance: NA
v_gene: TRBV28

CDR3nt: TGTGCCAGCAGCTTGGCAGGGGCTAGCGGCCCTCCCGAGCAGTTCTTC
CDR3aa: CASSLAGASGPPEQFF
j_gene: TRBJ2-1
d_gene: NA
abundance: NA
v_gene: TRBV5-4

CDR3nt: TGTGCCAGCAGCGGAAGGGACAGTGGCACAGATACGCAGTATTTT
CDR3aa: CASSGRDSGTDTQYF
j_gene: TRBJ2-3
d_gene: TRBD1
abundance: once
v_gene: TRBV4-2

CDR3nt: TGTGCCAGCAGCTTTAGCTTGGCTAGCGGGGAAGATACGCAGTATTTT
CDR3aa: CASSFSLASGEDTQYF
j_gene: TRBJ2-3
d_gene: TRBD2
abundance: NA
v_gene: TRBV9

CDR3nt: TGTGCCAGCAGTTTACTTGGACAGGGCGTATCCCGGCGGGCTTTCTTT
CDR3aa: CASSLLGQGVSRRAFF
j_gene: TRBJ1-1
d_gene: TRBD1
abundance: NA
v_gene: TRBV28

CDR3nt: TGTGCCAGCTCACCAGCGCGGTTCGCGAACACCGGGGAGCTGTTTTTT
CDR3aa: CASSPARFANTGELFF
j_gene: TRBJ2-2
d_gene: NA
abundance: few
v_gene: TRBV18

CDR3nt: TGTGCCAGCAGCTTGCCCGGGCAGCTTCCTACCTACGAGCAGTACTTC
CDR3aa: CASSLPGQLPTYEQYF
j_gene: TRBJ2-7
d_gene: NA
abundance: NA
v_gene: TRBV7-9

CDR3nt: TGTGCCAGCAGCTGGGGCGGGGGGGGCACTGAAGCTTTCTTT
CDR3aa: CASSWGGGGTEAFF
j_gene: TRBJ1-1
d_gene: NA
abundance: NA
v_gene: TRBV5-4

CDR3nt: TGCGCCAGCAGCTTGGGGCTAGCAGAGAACACCGGGGAGCTGTTTTTT
CDR3aa: CASSLGLAENTGELFF
j_gene: TRBJ2-2
d_gene: NA
abundance: once
v_gene: TRBV5-1

CDR3nt: TGTGCCAGTAGCAACCTCGGGGCGGGAACTGAAGCTTTCTTT
CDR3aa: CASSNLGAGTEAFF
j_gene: TRBJ1-1
d_gene: NA
abundance: once
v_gene: TRBV19

CDR3nt: TGTGCCAGCAGTGAATGGGCGGGAGGGCCTAACGAGCAGTACTTC
CDR3aa: CASSEWAGGPNEQYF
j_gene: TRBJ2-7
d_gene: TRBD2
abundance: once
v_gene: TRBV2

CDR3nt: TGTGCCAGCAGCGTAGCCGGGCTGTTCGATGAGCAGTTCTTC
CDR3aa: CASSVAGLFDEQFF
j_gene: TRBJ2-1
d_gene: NA
abundance: NA
v_gene: TRBV9

CDR3nt: TGTGCCAGCAGCTTAGGCCCTGGGACAGGGGCTTTCTTT
CDR3aa: CASSLGPGTGAFF
j_gene: TRBJ1-1
d_gene: TRBD1
abundance: NA
v_gene: TRBV11-3

CDR3nt: TGTGCCAGTAGTATAATGGTGGCGGGTCGGGACGAGCAGTACTTC
CDR3aa: CASSIMVAGRDEQYF
j_gene: TRBJ2-7
d_gene: NA
abundance: NA
v_gene: TRBV19

CDR3nt: TGTGCCAGCTCACCAAAGGGGACAGGGATAGATACGCAGTATTTT
CDR3aa: CASSPKGTGIDTQYF
j_gene: TRBJ2-3
d_gene: TRBD1
abundance: NA
v_gene: TRBV18

CDR3nt: TGTGCCATCAGCACAGGAGGCTATGGCTACACCTTC
CDR3aa: CAISTGGYGYTF
j_gene: TRBJ1-2
d_gene: NA
abundance: NA
v_gene: TRBV10-3

CDR3nt: TGTGCCAGCAGCTTTAGGAGGACAGATACGCAGTATTTT
CDR3aa: CASSFRRTDTQYF
j_gene: TRBJ2-3
d_gene: NA
abundance: NA
v_gene: TRBV7-2

CDR3nt: TGTGCCAGCTCACCTGGGGTTGCCGGGTCTAATGAAAAACTGTTTTTT
CDR3aa: CASSPGVAGSNEKLFF
j_gene: TRBJ1-4
d_gene: NA
abundance: NA
v_gene: TRBV18

CDR3nt: TGTGCCAGTAGTAGTCGGACAGGGGGGCAAGAGACCCAGTACTTC
CDR3aa: CASSSRTGGQETQYF
j_gene: TRBJ2-5
d_gene: TRBD1
abundance: NA
v_gene: TRBV19